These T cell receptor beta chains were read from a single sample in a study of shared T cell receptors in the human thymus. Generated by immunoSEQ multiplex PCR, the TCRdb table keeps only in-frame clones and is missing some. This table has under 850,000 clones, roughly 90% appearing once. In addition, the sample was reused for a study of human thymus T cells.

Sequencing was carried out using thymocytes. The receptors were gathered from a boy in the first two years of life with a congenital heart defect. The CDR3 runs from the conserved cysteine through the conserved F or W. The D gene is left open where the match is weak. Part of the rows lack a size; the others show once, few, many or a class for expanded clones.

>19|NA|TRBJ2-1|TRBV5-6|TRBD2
CASSPNGLAGIWVLNEQFF
TGTGCCAGCAGTCCTAACGGACTAGCGGGAATCTGGGTACTCAATGAGCAGTTCTTC
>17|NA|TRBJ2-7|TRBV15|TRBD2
CATSRGAGLAENYEQYF
TGTGCCACCAGCAGAGGGGCCGGGCTAGCGGAAAACTACGAGCAGTACTTC
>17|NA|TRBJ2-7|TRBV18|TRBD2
CASSPPQGERDSYEQYF
TGTGCCAGCTCACCACCCCAAGGGGAGCGGGACTCCTACGAGCAGTACTTC
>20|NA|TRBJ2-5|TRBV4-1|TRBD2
CASSLERAGSGRRGQETQYF
TGCGCCAGCAGCCTGGAAAGGGCGGGTAGCGGGAGGAGGGGCCAAGAGACCCAGTACTTC
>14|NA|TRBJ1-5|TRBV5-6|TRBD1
CASSFTGTGGPQHF
TGTGCCAGCAGTTTCACCGGGACAGGGGGTCCCCAGCATTTT
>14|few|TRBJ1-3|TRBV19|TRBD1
CASSGRDSGNTIYF
TGTGCCAGTAGTGGACGGGACAGCGGAAACACCATATATTTT
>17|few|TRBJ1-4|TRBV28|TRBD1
CASTDNRGTGSNEKLFF
TGTGCCAGCACCGATAACAGGGGGACGGGATCTAATGAAAAACTGTTTTTT
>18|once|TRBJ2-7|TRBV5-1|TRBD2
CASSLVSQLAGEDDEQYF
TGCGCCAGCAGCTTGGTGAGCCAACTAGCGGGAGAGGACGACGAGCAGTACTTC
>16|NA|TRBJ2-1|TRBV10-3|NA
CAISESGLSSYNEQFF
TGTGCCATCAGTGAGTCTGGGCTGAGCTCCTACAATGAGCAGTTCTTC
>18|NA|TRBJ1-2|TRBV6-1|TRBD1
CASSEFLGDRGPVYGYTF
TGTGCCAGCAGTGAATTTTTAGGGGACAGGGGGCCTGTCTATGGCTACACCTTC
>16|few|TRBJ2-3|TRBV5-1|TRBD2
CASSLVSSGSPDTQYF
TGCGCCAGCAGCTTGGTGTCTAGCGGGAGTCCAGATACGCAGTATTTT
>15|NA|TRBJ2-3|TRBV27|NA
CASSSDSGGTDTQYF
TGTGCCAGCTCCTCGGACAGTGGTGGCACAGATACGCAGTATTTT
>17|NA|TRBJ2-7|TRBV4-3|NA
CASSQDSAPGLSYEQYF
TGCGCCAGCAGCCAAGATAGCGCCCCCGGACTTTCCTACGAGCAGTACTTC
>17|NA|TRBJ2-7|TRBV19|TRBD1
CASSIGLGTGAGYEQYF
TGTGCCAGTAGTATAGGTCTCGGGACAGGGGCTGGGTACGAGCAGTACTTC
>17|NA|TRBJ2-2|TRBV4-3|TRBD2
CASSQGTSGSYTGELFF
TGCGCCAGCAGCCAAGGGACTAGCGGGAGCTACACCGGGGAGCTGTTTTTT
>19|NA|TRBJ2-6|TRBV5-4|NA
CASSIKGTPTWRGANVLTF
TGTGCCAGCAGCATTAAGGGGACACCTACCTGGAGGGGGGCCAACGTCCTGACTTTC
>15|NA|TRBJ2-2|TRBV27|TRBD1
CASREQGEGTGELFF
TGTGCCAGCAGGGAACAGGGGGAAGGAACCGGGGAGCTGTTTTTT
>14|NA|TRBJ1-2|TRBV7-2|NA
CASSLEVERYGYTF
TGTGCCAGCAGCTTAGAGGTCGAGCGCTATGGCTACACCTTC
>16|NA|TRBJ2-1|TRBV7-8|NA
CASTHLGVISYNEQFF
TGTGCCAGCACTCATTTGGGAGTTATCTCCTACAATGAGCAGTTCTTC
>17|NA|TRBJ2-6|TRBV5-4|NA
CASSLASRVTGANVLTF
TGTGCCAGCAGCTTGGCGTCCAGGGTTACTGGGGCCAACGTCCTGACTTTC
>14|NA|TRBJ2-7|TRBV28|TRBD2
CASTSSGLTYEQYF
TGTGCCAGCACCTCTAGCGGGCTAACCTACGAGCAGTACTTC
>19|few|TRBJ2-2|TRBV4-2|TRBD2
CASSQAQVTSGRGAGELFF
TGTGCCAGCAGCCAAGCCCAGGTGACTAGCGGCCGGGGTGCCGGGGAGCTGTTTTTT
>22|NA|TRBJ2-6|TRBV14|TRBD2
CASSQGGTSGRARPSGANVLTF
TGTGCCAGCAGCCAGGGGGGGACTAGCGGGAGGGCCAGGCCCTCTGGGGCCAACGTCCTGACTTTC
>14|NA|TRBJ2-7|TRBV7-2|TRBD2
CASSASGRVHEQYF
TGTGCCAGCAGTGCTAGCGGGAGAGTCCACGAGCAGTACTTC
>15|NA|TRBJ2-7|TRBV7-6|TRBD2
CASSSGGTGMGEQYF
TGTGCCAGCAGCTCCGGGGGGACGGGAATGGGCGAGCAGTACTTC
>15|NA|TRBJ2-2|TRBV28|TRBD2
CASSQREGLSGELFF
TGTGCCAGCAGTCAGCGGGAGGGCCTGTCCGGGGAGCTGTTTTTT
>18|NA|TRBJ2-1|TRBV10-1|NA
CASSESKGGQGAPEEQFF
TGCGCCAGCAGTGAGTCGAAAGGGGGACAAGGGGCCCCGGAGGAGCAGTTCTTC
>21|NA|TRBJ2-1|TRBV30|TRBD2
CAWSGPGTPGLAGRGDHEQFF
TGTGCCTGGAGTGGACCGGGAACCCCCGGACTAGCGGGAAGAGGAGACCATGAGCAGTTCTTC
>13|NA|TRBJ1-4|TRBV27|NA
CASSSGGGEKLFF
TGTGCCAGCAGTTCTGGAGGCGGTGAAAAACTGTTTTTT
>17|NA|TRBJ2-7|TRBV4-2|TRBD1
CASSRDRHRDSCYEQYF
TGTGCCAGCAGCCGAGATCGTCATCGGGACAGCTGCTACGAGCAGTACTTC
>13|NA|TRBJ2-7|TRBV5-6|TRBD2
CASSLTSFYEQYF
TGTGCCAGCAGCCTGACTAGCTTCTACGAGCAGTACTTC
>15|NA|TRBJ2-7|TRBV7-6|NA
CASSLDGRSSYEQYF
TGTGCCAGCAGCTTAGATGGGAGAAGCTCCTACGAGCAGTACTTC
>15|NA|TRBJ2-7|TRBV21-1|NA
CASSRTGRFSYEQYF
TGTGCCAGCAGTCGCACAGGTCGTTTTTCCTACGAGCAGTACTTC
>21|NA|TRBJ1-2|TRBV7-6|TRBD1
CASSPHTTRGSGTGGSYGYTF
TGTGCCAGCAGCCCCCACACCACAAGGGGGTCCGGGACAGGGGGCTCCTATGGCTACACCTTC
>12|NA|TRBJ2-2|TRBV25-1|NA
CASSGVSGELFF
TGTGCCAGCAGTGGCGTGAGCGGGGAGCTGTTTTTT
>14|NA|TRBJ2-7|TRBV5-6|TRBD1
CASSRSGGWYEQYF
TGTGCCAGCAGCAGATCAGGGGGCTGGTACGAGCAGTACTTC
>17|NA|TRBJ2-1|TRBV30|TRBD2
CAWIGLAGVSSYNEQFF
TGTGCCTGGATAGGGCTAGCGGGGGTCAGCTCCTACAATGAGCAGTTCTTC
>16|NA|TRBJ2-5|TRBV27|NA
CASSLGHPAYQETQYF
TGTGCCAGCAGTTTGGGGCATCCCGCGTACCAAGAGACCCAGTACTTC
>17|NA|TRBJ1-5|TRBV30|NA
CAWRPPGGASGNQPQHF
TGTGCCTGGAGACCACCCGGGGGGGCCTCAGGGAATCAGCCCCAGCATTTT
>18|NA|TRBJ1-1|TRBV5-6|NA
CASSLGHGRAPFNTEAFF
TGTGCCAGCAGCTTGGGTCATGGCAGGGCGCCATTTAACACTGAAGCTTTCTTT
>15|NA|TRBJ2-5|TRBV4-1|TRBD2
CASSQGLAGEETQYF
TGCGCCAGCAGCCAAGGACTAGCGGGGGAAGAGACCCAGTACTTC
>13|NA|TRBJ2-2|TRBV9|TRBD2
CASAAGGTGELFF
TGTGCCAGTGCAGCGGGAGGGACCGGGGAGCTGTTTTTT
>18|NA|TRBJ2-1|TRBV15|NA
CATSETDRPHSPYNEQFF
TGTGCCACCAGCGAGACAGACAGACCTCACAGCCCCTACAATGAGCAGTTCTTC
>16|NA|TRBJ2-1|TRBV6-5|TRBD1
CASSYGTAKSYNEQFF
TGTGCCAGCAGTTACGGGACAGCCAAGTCCTACAATGAGCAGTTCTTC
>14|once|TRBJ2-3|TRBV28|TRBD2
CASSPRLAGSRQYF
TGTGCCAGCAGTCCTCGACTAGCGGGGTCCCGGCAGTATTTT
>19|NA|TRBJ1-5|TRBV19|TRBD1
CASSNRDREPDGLNQPQHF
TGTGCCAGTAGTAACCGGGACAGGGAGCCAGATGGCCTGAATCAGCCCCAGCATTTT
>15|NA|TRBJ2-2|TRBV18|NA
CASLTSQGPTGELFF
TGTGCCAGCTTAACCAGTCAGGGGCCCACCGGGGAGCTGTTTTTT
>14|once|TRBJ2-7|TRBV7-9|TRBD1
CASSFRDSTYEQYF
TGTGCCAGCAGCTTCCGGGACAGTACCTACGAGCAGTACTTC
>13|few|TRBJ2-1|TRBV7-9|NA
CASSQTRVNEQFF
TGTGCCAGCAGCCAGACCCGGGTCAATGAGCAGTTCTTC
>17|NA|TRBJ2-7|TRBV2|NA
CASSLRKPGERSYEQYF
TGTGCCAGCAGTCTAAGAAAGCCGGGGGAGCGGTCCTACGAGCAGTACTTC
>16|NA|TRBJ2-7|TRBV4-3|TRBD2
CASSLRVGDYFYEQYF
TGCGCCAGCAGCCTGCGGGTTGGGGACTATTTCTACGAGCAGTACTTC
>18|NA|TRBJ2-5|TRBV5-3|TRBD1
CARSTEGQGRGGQETQYF
TGTGCCAGAAGCACCGAAGGACAGGGTAGAGGGGGCCAAGAGACCCAGTACTTC
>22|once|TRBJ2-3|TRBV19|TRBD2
CASSMADSGTSGKGGTADTQYF
TGTGCCAGTAGTATGGCGGACTCCGGGACTAGCGGGAAGGGGGGCACCGCAGATACGCAGTATTTT